Below are 8 T cell receptor beta chains sequenced from a single sample in a study of neurological immune-mediated disorders (dated by TCRdb to between 2017 and 2020). Library method: 5' RACE. The sequencing machine was an Illumina HiSeq 2500. In TCRdb, the public reads were trimmed at Q25 with fastp and aligned with MiXCR, with productive beta chains retained. Each entry merges the rows of one CDR3 protein and shows their most common DNA and genes. The sample table records about 95,000 distinct CDR3 sequences; roughly 4% of these occur just once. Around 5.5% of the sample is taken by the ten largest. Sequenced: PBMCs. Receptors were obtained from a young woman with multiple sclerosis.

This clonotype was recorded at least ten times. This chain connects TRBV4-1 to TRBJ2-7, with 9 bases lining up with TRBD2. J lost 5 bases, V lost 2 bases, and 7 bases had no gene match. CDR1 and CDR2 (germline): MGHRA, YSYEKL. This CDR3 has 15 amino acids. CDR3 loop: CASSQLPGLANEQYF. The CDR3 DNA reads TGCGCCAGCAGCCAATTACCGGGACTAGCAAACGAGCAGTACTTC.

This clonotype was picked up many times. The chain combines TRBV5-1 with TRBJ2-7; 8 bases fit TRBD2. Trimming cost V 0 bases and J 0 bases; bases outside gene matches: 5. Germline CDR1 SGHRS, CDR2 YFSETQ. The length of the CDR3 is 16 residues. This CDR3 is CASSLELSGTSYEQYF. DNA for the CDR3: TGCGCCAGCAGCTTGGAACTTAGCGGGACCTCCTACGAGCAGTACTTC.

This clonotype has only a few counts. The chain links TRBV7-2 to TRBJ1-5; D might be TRBD1 (5 bases). V lost 4 bases to trimming and J lost 7 bases, with 14 bases between them. CDR1 and CDR2 from the germline V gene are SGHTA and FQGNSA. This CDR3 is built from 14 residues. The CDR3 DNA reads as TGTGCCAGCAGCTCCGCTGGCAGGGTCCAGCCCCAGCATTTT. This encodes CASSSAGRVQPQHF.

This clonotype was counted many times. The rearrangement joins TRBV28 to TRBJ2-4; D might be TRBD1 (6 bases). Trimming stripped 6 bases from V and 2 bases from J, with 11 bases between. The CDR3 covers 14 residues. Germline values: CDR1 MDHEN, CDR2 SYDVKM. The CDR3 spells CASRPRDTKNIQYF. For the CDR3, the DNA is TGTGCCAGCAGACCCCGGGACACCAAAAACATTCAGTACTTC.

In this sample, this clonotype turned up a few times. This chain joins TRBV6-1 and TRBJ2-1, with D perhaps TRBD2 (5 bases). Germline CDR1 MNHNS, CDR2 SASEGT. Trimming cost V 3 bases and J 7 bases, with 10 bases left between them. CDR3 length: 13 amino acids. The CDR3 coding sequence is TGTGCCAGCAGTGAGTCCCGGGGAAATGAGCAGTTCTTC. This translates into CASSESRGNEQFF.

This clonotype has ten or more counts. The rearrangement uses TRBV7-2 and TRBJ2-3; 9 bases are shared with TRBD2. There are 15 residues in the CDR3. The germline V gene encodes CDR1 SGHTA and CDR2 FQGNSA. Trimming removed 4 bases from V and 0 bases from J; junction bases left unmatched: 2. As DNA, the CDR3 is TGTGCCAGCAGCTCGAGCGGGAGGAGCACAGATACGCAGTATTTT. Protein: CASSSSGRSTDTQYF.

In its sample, this clonotype was seen many times. The chain employs TRBV18 and TRBJ2-1, with D maybe TRBD1 (5 bases). The germline V gene encodes CDR1 KGHSH and CDR2 LQKENI. Trimming left V 2 bases short and J 9 bases short, with 29 bases between. The CDR3 runs to 19 residues. This CDR3 reads CASSPAVDEEGAGQGEQFF. The CDR3 DNA follows: TGTGCCAGCTCACCAGCGGTGGACGAGGAAGGGGCAGGCCAGGGTGAGCAGTTCTTC.

This clonotype was seen repeatedly, ten times or more. The chain has TRBV4-2 and TRBJ2-3; 10 bases align to TRBD2. V lost 2 bases, J lost 6 bases, and 8 bases stayed unmatched. Per the germline V gene, CDR1 is LGHNA and CDR2 is YNFKEQ. This CDR3 has 16 amino acids. As DNA, the CDR3 is TGTGCCAGCAGCCAATTAGCGGGAGGCGATAGGGATACGCAGTATTTT. It codes for CASSQLAGGDRDTQYF.